This TCR beta chain was sequenced in a study of blood T cell repertoires in COVID-19. In the study overall: Sources were T cells, B-cell-depleted T cells, or PBMCs; the material itself was cDNA or gDNA.

V was trimmed by 3 bases and J by 3 bases, leaving 12 bases between them. CDR1 and CDR2 (germline): SGDLS, YYNGEE. This CDR3 comprises 14 residues. As handled by the study authors: Cell counts per sample came from amplifying reference gene primers. The method was immunoSEQ multiplex PCR; TCRdb's version includes in-frame clones alone and lacks a portion of them. V and J calls and clone size are as listed in that table; D and trimming were resolved from the DNA. The table lists some 350,000 clones, 88% of them singletons. The source material was PBMCs or T cells enriched from blood (not recorded which). The receptor comes from a young man who had recovered from COVID-19. This chain connects TRBV9 to TRBJ1-2, with a possible D match to TRBD1 (5 bases). The CDR3 nucleotides read TGTGCCAGCAGCGCCCCAGGGCTGGACTATGGCTACACCTTC. It encodes CASSAPGLDYGYTF.